This T cell receptor beta chain was sequenced during a study of molecular identifiers for immune sequencing clone quantification. When naive CD8 T cells were sorted, they were gated as CD8+CD4-CCR7+CD45RA+. The J segment lost 5 bases and the V segment lost 2 bases, leaving 16 bases of the junction unmatched. Germline V gene sequence: CDR1 MGHDK, CDR2 SYGVNS. This CDR3 is built from 18 residues. Ten or more counts support this clonotype. The antigen is undetermined. The study, taken as a whole, reports: Clone sizes could be underestimated for highly expanded clones when identical TCR molecules share a barcode.

Via MiXCR, TCRdb re-called the PCR reads, giving one row per CDR3 protein. The sample records about 500,000 distinct CDR3 sequences, 25% being singletons. The chain employs TRBV25-1 and TRBJ2-3; 7 bases map to TRBD2. This TCR was sampled from a human donor in good health. Some libraries in this study had Jurkat cell RNA spiked in. The sample comprised naive CD8+ T cells from blood, with Jurkat cell RNA spiked in. Stated subset: FACS-sorted CD8+CD4-CCR7+CD45RA+ naive T cells. The CDR3 DNA sequence: TGTGCCAGCAGTGAAAACGGCGGGAGTTCCGTTTCGGGAGATACGCAGTATTTT. It yields the protein CASSENGGSSVSGDTQYF.